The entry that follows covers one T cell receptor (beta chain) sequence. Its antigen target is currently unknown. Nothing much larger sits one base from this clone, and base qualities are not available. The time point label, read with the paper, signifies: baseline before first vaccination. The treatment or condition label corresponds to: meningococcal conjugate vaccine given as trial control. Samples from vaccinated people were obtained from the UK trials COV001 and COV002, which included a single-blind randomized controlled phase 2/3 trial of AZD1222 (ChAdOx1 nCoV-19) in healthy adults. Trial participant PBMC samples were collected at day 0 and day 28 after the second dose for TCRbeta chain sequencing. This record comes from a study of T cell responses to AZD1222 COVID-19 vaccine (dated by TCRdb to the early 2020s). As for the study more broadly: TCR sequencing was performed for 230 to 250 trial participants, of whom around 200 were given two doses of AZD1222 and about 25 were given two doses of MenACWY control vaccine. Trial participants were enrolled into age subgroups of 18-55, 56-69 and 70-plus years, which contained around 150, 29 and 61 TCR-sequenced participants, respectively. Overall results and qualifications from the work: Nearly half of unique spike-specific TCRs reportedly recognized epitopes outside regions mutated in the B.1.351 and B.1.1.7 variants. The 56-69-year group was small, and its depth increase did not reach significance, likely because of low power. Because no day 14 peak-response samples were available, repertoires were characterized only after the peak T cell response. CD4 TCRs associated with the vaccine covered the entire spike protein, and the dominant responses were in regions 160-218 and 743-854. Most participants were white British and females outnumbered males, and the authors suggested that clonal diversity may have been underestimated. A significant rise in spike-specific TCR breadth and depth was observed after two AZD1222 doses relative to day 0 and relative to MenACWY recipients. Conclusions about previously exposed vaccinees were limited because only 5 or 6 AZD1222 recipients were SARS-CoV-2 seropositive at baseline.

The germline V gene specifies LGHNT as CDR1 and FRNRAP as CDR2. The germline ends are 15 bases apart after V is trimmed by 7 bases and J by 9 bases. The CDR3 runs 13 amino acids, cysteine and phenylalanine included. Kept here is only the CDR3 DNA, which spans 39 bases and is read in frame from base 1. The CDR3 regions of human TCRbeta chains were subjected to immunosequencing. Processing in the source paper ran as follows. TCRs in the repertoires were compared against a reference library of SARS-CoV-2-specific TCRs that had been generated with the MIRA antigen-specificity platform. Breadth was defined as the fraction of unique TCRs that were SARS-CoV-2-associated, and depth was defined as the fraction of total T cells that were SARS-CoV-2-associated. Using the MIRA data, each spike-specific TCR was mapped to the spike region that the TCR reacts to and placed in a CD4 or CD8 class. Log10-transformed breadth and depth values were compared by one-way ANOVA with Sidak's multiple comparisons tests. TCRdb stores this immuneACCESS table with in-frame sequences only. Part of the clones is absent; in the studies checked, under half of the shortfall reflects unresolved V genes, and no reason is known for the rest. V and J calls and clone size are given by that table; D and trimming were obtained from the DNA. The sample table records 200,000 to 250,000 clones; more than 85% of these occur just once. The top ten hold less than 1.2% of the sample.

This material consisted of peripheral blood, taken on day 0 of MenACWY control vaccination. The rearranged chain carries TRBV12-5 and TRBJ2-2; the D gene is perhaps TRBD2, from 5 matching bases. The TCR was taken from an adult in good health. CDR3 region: CASAIGLSRELFF. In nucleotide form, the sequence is TGTGCTAGTGCCATCGGACTTTCTCGGGAGCTGTTTTTT. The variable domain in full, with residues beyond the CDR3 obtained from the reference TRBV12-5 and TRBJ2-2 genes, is DARVTQTPRHKVTEMGQEVTMRCQPILGHNTVFWYRQTMMQGLELLAYFRNRAPLDDSGMPKDRFSAEMPDATLATLKIQPSEPRDSAVYFCASAIGLSRELFFGEGSRLTVL.